This TCR beta chain is from a study of neurological immune-mediated disorders. Germline values: CDR1 DFQATT, CDR2 SNEGSKA (reference sequence). The CDR3 loop spans 17 amino acids. V was clipped by 6 bases and J by 2 bases; unmatched bases: 9. The team produced cDNA through 5'RACE using 10-nucleotide random UMIs. MiXCR, applied by TCRdb to the 5' RACE reads, yields one record per CDR3 protein. The repertoire has 55,000 to 70,000 distinct CDR3 sequences, roughly a tenth of them found once; the top ten carry about 6.6%. Time point of the sample: longitudinal time-point 1 (baseline). Unsorted libraries were prepared from 2 million PBMCs that had been stored at -80 C. This clonotype was detected ten times or more.

The source of this sequence is a male donor with HTLV-1-associated myelopathy (HAM/TSP). Input material: PBMCs. The V gene is TRBV20-1, the J gene TRBJ2-6; 11 bases align to TRBD2. CDR3 DNA: TGCAGTGCCACCGCTCTAGCGGGGGGCGCTGGGGCCAACGTCCTGACTTTC. It codes for CSATALAGGAGANVLTF.